This T cell receptor beta chain stems from a study of blood T cell repertoires in COVID-19. The V gene end was trimmed by 3 bases and the J gene end by 8 bases; junction bases not matched to a gene: 10. This CDR3 is 15 amino acids long. Germline values: CDR1 SGDLS, CDR2 YYNGEE. Profiling relied on immunoSEQ multiplex PCR, and the TCRdb table lists in-frame clones only, not all of them. The data show 150,000 or so clones, more than 80% seen once. The sample was peripheral blood. The V call is TRBV9, the J call TRBJ1-3; 8 bases agree with TRBD1. The sequence derives from a woman between 40 and 55 years old with acute or convalescent COVID-19. CDR3 DNA sequence: TGTGCCAGCAGCGACCGGGACAGGCATGGGGACACCATATATTTT. Protein product: CASSDRDRHGDTIYF.